This T cell receptor beta chain emerged from a study of cytomegalovirus exposure and HLA in healthy donors. Study outcomes and limitations: In vitro work confirmed that a few CMV-associated chains recognize CMV antigens.

Use of 60 Vbeta and 13 Jbeta primers characterized the PCR. The method was immunoSEQ multiplex PCR; TCRdb's version includes in-frame clones alone and lacks a portion of them. The sample has about 70,000 clones; around 73% are singletons. As for this clone: Its specificity is not known.

The origin of this receptor is a girl aged 10 to 17 in good health and CMV-seropositive. The specimen sequenced was PBMCs.

CDR3 DNA sequence: TGTGCCAGCAGCAAGGGGGGAAGGGTTAATTCACCCCTCCACTTT. It encodes CASSKGGRVNSPLHF. The V call is TRBV21-1, the J call TRBJ1-6. TRBV21-1 is noted as a pseudogene. This CDR3 is built from 15 residues.